The text below deals with one T cell receptor (beta chain). Its antigen remains unidentified. Per-base quality was not reported, and no clone a single base away is much larger than it. This sample was taken from a study of T-cell reconstitution after alpha-beta-depleted transplantation in children listed by TCRdb under 2016. The study in broad terms: The study quantitatively tracked T-cell immune reconstitution after TCRalphabeta/CD19-depleted allogeneic hematopoietic cell transplantation in children using TCR repertoire profiling.

The library was made by PCR. Sequencing used an Illumina HiSeq 2500. TCR library preparation used molecular barcoding, with unique molecular identifiers applied to normalize quantification of the TCRbeta repertoire. TCRdb reprocessed the public reads (quality trimming at Q25 with fastp, clone calling with MiXCR) and kept in-frame beta chains. Rows are combined by CDR3 protein, so each entry shows the most common genes and DNA. In all, the sample holds about 600,000 distinct CDR3 sequences, and 23% of those were seen once. The top ten hold around 14% of the sample. The treatment or condition label of this sample denotes: allogeneic hematopoietic cell transplantation with graft depleted of TCRalphabeta T cells and CD19 B cells. The transplant recipients were children given TCRalphabeta/CD19-depleted allogeneic hematopoietic cell grafts. General conclusions and limits of the study: Hyperexpanded clone frequencies declined over subsequent months; after one year, T-cell counts and TCRbeta diversity were mostly attributed to newly produced T cells. The apparently early recovery of alphabetaT-cell counts about two months after transplant reportedly depended on only several hundred rapidly expanded clones that came from non-depleted graft cells. In some patients, the high TCRbeta diversity seen at day 60 was put down to recipient T cells and intrathymic progenitors that had survived conditioning.

Unmatched junction bases come to 3, with V trimmed by 1 base and J by 4 bases. The germline V gene (reference sequence) gives CDR1 as LNHNV and CDR2 as YYDKDF. The CDR3 runs 16 amino acids, cysteine and phenylalanine included. Kept here is only the CDR3 DNA, which spans 48 bases and is read in frame from base 1. Sequenced material: PBMCs, mostly from graft donor cells, taken 360 days after TCRalphabeta/CD19-depleted stem cell transplant. The receptor was isolated from a boy younger than two who had a stem cell transplant for acute myeloid leukemia, so the T cells may come from the graft donor. The rearranged segments are TRBV15 and TRBJ2-1, and 11 junctional nucleotides match TRBD2. The CDR3 loop reads CATSRGGTSGYNEQFF. The nucleotides read TGTGCCACCAGCAGAGGAGGGACTAGCGGTTACAATGAGCAGTTCTTC.